This T cell receptor beta chain was identified during a study of post-analysis software for immune sequencing data (dated by TCRdb to 2015 to 2017). Concerning the study at large: Recorded disease courses included relapsing-remitting, secondary progressive and progressive-relapsing multiple sclerosis, with some patients lacking subtype annotation. Patient repertoires were compared against over ten previously published healthy control repertoires from donors aged about 6 to 27 years. A subset of samples was prepared in parallel using single-end sample barcoding, then pooled and co-amplified after Illumina adapter ligation. Beyond this particular receptor, the publication reports: Direct clustering with F measure showed strong co-clustering of samples prepared in the same batch, prompting a batch-effect correction. Multiple sclerosis patients had significantly lower normalized Chao1 diversity than controls, a result that suggests substantial peripheral T-cell clonal expansion. The control group was slightly older than the multiple sclerosis patient group. Significantly higher frequencies in patients than in controls were found for about five TRBV segments, including TRBV5-6, TRBV5-1 and TRBV20-1.

The CDR3 contains 13 residues, cysteine and phenylalanine counted. CDR3 DNA is the only sequence kept; it has 39 bases, read in frame from the first base. CDR1 SQVTM and CDR2 ANQGSEA are derived from the germline V gene. A distance of 10 bases separates the germline ends of V and J, which lose 4 bases and 0 bases respectively. The method behind the library was PCR. Instrument on record: Illumina HiSeq 2500. To reduce PCR and sequencing biases, unique molecular identifiers were incorporated into the TCR beta cDNA libraries. Approximately 500,000 cDNA molecules were obtained for every 1 to 10 million input T cells, so each molecule roughly corresponded to one T cell. The patient libraries were prepared and sequenced using the same protocol as the earlier healthy control dataset. Samples belonging to the same batch were prepared together, multiplexed and sequenced on a shared HiSeq lane. The paper's data handling went like this. MIGEC handled the raw barcoded reads, throwing out single-read molecular identifier groups before consensus assembly and CDR3 extraction. Clonotype tables were post-analysed with VDJtools, and diversity was normalized by down-sampling all datasets to the smallest sample size. Repertoire overlap clustering matched CDR3 amino acid but not nucleotide sequences to correct batch-related cross-sample contamination. The public reads were reanalyzed by TCRdb: fastp trimming at Q25, MiXCR alignment, in-frame beta chains only. Rows with a matching CDR3 protein are joined into one entry that keeps the most common DNA and genes. TCRdb, not the original authors, processed these V and J calls. The sample yields almost 700,000 distinct CDR3 sequences; 55% to 70% were counted once. About 10% of the sample belongs to the ten largest clones.

To demonstrate the VDJtools post-analysis software, the study profiled TCR beta repertoires from the peripheral blood of about 13 young patients with multiple sclerosis. Multiple sclerosis patients were children and adolescents aged roughly 6 to 16 years. With regard to this clonotype: Its recognized antigen is unknown. Nothing much larger sits one base from this clone, and base qualities are not available.

This clonotype was obtained from a girl aged 2 to 10 with multiple sclerosis. Source material: blood. The rearrangement joined TRBV29-1 to TRBJ2-7; the D segment cannot be called with confidence. The DNA reads as follows: TGCAGCGTTGTAAAGGAGAGCTCCTACGAGCAGTACTTC. This translates into CSVVKESSYEQYF.